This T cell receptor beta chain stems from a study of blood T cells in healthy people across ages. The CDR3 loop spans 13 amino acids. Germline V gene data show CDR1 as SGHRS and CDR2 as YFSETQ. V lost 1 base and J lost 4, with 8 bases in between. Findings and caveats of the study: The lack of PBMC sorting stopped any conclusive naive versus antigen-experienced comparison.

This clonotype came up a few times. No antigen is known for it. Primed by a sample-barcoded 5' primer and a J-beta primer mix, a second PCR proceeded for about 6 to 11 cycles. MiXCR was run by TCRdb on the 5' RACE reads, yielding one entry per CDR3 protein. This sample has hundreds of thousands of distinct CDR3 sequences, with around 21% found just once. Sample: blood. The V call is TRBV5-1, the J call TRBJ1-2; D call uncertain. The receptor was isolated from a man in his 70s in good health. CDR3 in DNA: TGCGCCAGCAGCTTGTACACCTTCTATGGCTACACCTTC. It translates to CASSLYTFYGYTF.